This TCR beta chain originates from a study of blood T cell repertoires in COVID-19. This clone appeared once. As originally analysed: For nucleated cells, counts were estimated from reference gene primer amplification. Libraries were prepared by immunoSEQ multiplex PCR; TCRdb keeps only in-frame clonotypes and omits some of them. The DNA was the basis for D and trimming; V, J and clone size are from that table. Of roughly 140,000 clones in the sample, 85% to 90% were seen once. This clonotype originated in a woman in her twenties or thirties with acute COVID-19. The sequenced material came from PBMCs or T cells enriched from blood (not recorded which).

Here the CDR3 DNA reads TGCAGCGTTGATGCTACCTCGCTCGCTAACTATGGCTACACCTTC. Its translation is CSVDATSLANYGYTF. The chain employs TRBV29-1 and TRBJ1-2; D call uncertain. Germline V gene sequence: CDR1 SQVTM, CDR2 ANQGSEA. Deletions cut 3 bases from V and 0 bases from J, with 14 bases between. This CDR3 is 15 amino acids long.